A selection of T cell receptor beta chains follows, all from one sample in a study of blood T cell repertoires in COVID-19. The repertoire was sequenced with immunoSEQ multiplex PCR; TCRdb's copy has only in-frame clones and lacks some. This table has around 270,000 clones, 91% appearing once. Sequenced sample: peripheral blood. The receptors derive from a young adult with COVID-19, enrolled during active disease. Both conserved end residues are part of each CDR3. D genes are given only for firm matches. Expanded clones get a size class; other rows say once, few or many, or leave the size out.

len	d_gene	j_gene	abundance	v_gene	CDR3nt	CDR3aa
14	TRBD1	TRBJ1-1	.	TRBV6-5	TGTGCCAGCAGTTACGGACAGGGGGGCACTGAAGCTTTCTTT	CASSYGQGGTEAFF
14	.	TRBJ2-7	.	TRBV12-5	TGTGCTAGTGGCTATGGACTGCCCTCCTACGAGCAGTACTTC	CASGYGLPSYEQYF
16	TRBD1	TRBJ1-2	.	TRBV19	TGTGCCAGTAGTATAGACGCCGGACAGGAGAACTATGGCTACACCTTC	CASSIDAGQENYGYTF
15	TRBD2	TRBJ2-1	.	TRBV28	TGTGCCAGCAGCATGACTAGCGGGAGGGCGAATGAGCAGTTCTTC	CASSMTSGRANEQFF
14	TRBD1	TRBJ1-2	.	TRBV18	TGTGCCAGCTCGCGGGACAGGGCTAACTATGGCTACACCTTC	CASSRDRANYGYTF
14	.	TRBJ2-3	.	TRBV27	TGTGCCAGCAGCCACCTAGGTTCTTTAGGTACGCAGTATTTT	CASSHLGSLGTQYF
15	.	TRBJ2-7	few	TRBV7-3	TGTGCCAGCAGCTTAAAACAGGGAAGAAACTACGAGCAGTACTTC	CASSLKQGRNYEQYF
15	.	TRBJ2-5	.	TRBV7-3	TGTGCCAGCAGCGCCCACTCCGGGACACAAGAGACCCAGTACTTC	CASSAHSGTQETQYF
14	.	TRBJ2-2	.	TRBV9	TGTGCCAGCAGCCTCCCCGGGAACACCGGGGAGCTGTTTTTT	CASSLPGNTGELFF
16	TRBD1	TRBJ2-1	.	TRBV7-8	TGTGCCAGCAGCTTCAGACAGGGGGCGCCAGGTCCGGAGCAGTTCTTC	CASSFRQGAPGPEQFF
15	.	TRBJ1-3	.	TRBV30	TGTGCCTGGAGTGGGGGACTCTACTCTGGAAACACCATATATTTT	CAWSGGLYSGNTIYF
16	.	TRBJ2-7	.	TRBV21-1	TGTGCCAGCAGCCACTTTCAGGGGAAGAGACCCTACGAGCAGTACTTC	CASSHFQGKRPYEQYF
15	.	TRBJ1-2	.	TRBV4-3	TGCGCCAGCAGCCAAGATGGGAGGGGGGAAGACGGCTACACCTTC	CASSQDGRGEDGYTF
14	.	TRBJ2-3	.	TRBV5-1	TGCGCCAGCAATCCCGGGACTCTCACAGATACGCAGTATTTT	CASNPGTLTDTQYF
15	TRBD2	TRBJ2-1	.	TRBV7-8	TGTGCCAGCAGCGAACTAGCGGGATGGGACAATGAGCAGTTCTTC	CASSELAGWDNEQFF
14	TRBD1	TRBJ1-5	.	TRBV5-6	TGTGCCAGCAGCTTCCGCAGGGGGAATCAGCCCCAGCATTTT	CASSFRRGNQPQHF
15	.	TRBJ1-6	once	TRBV7-2	TGTGCCAGCAGCTTAGTTGGGCAGGGCAATTCACCCCTCCACTTT	CASSLVGQGNSPLHF
17	TRBD2	TRBJ2-5	.	TRBV2	TGTGCCAGCAGTGGACTAGCGGGAGATGGCGTCCAAGAGACCCAGTACTTC	CASSGLAGDGVQETQYF
11	.	TRBJ1-1	.	TRBV6-5	TGTGCCAGCATTAAGAACACTGAAGCTTTCTTT	CASIKNTEAFF
17	TRBD2	TRBJ2-1	.	TRBV18	TGTGCCAGCTCACCGACTAGCGGGAGGGGGATCTACAATGAGCAGTTCTTC	CASSPTSGRGIYNEQFF
18	TRBD2	TRBJ2-1	.	TRBV5-4	TGTGCCAGCAGCTACGGACAGGGACTAGCGGGTGTATACAATGAGCAGTTCTTC	CASSYGQGLAGVYNEQFF
17	TRBD2	TRBJ2-3	.	TRBV30	TGTGCCTGGCGGGAGGGATGGGGGCGGGGGTTCACAGATACGCAGTATTTT	CAWREGWGRGFTDTQYF
14	.	TRBJ2-1	.	TRBV11-2	TGTGCCAGCAGCTTACTGAGCTCCTACAATGAGCAGTTCTTC	CASSLLSSYNEQFF
14	TRBD1	TRBJ2-7	once	TRBV5-4	TGTGCCAGCAGCCCCGGACAGGGTAGCTACGAGCAGTACTTC	CASSPGQGSYEQYF
13	.	TRBJ2-3	.	TRBV11-3	TGTGCCAGCAGCTCGGGGGGCACAGATACGCAGTATTTT	CASSSGGTDTQYF
14	TRBD1	TRBJ2-1	.	TRBV11-2	TGTGCCAGCAGCTCACTGACAGGGCGAATTGAGCAGTTCTTC	CASSSLTGRIEQFF
15	.	TRBJ2-5	.	TRBV24-1	TGTGCCACCAGTGATTTGGGCGACAGGTGGGAGACCCAGTACTTC	CATSDLGDRWETQYF
13	TRBD1	TRBJ1-2	.	TRBV6-6	TGTGCCAGTGACAGGGGAGAACTCAGAGGCTACACCTTC	CASDRGELRGYTF
15	.	TRBJ1-3	.	TRBV5-1	TGCGCCAGCAGCTATAATACAGGGAGCGGAAACACCATATATTTT	CASSYNTGSGNTIYF
13	.	TRBJ2-2	few	TRBV6-4	TGTGCCAGCAGTGAGGCTAACACCGGGGAGCTGTTTTTT	CASSEANTGELFF
14	.	TRBJ1-3	.	TRBV7-2	TGTGCCAGCAGCTCGGGGTTCTCTGGAAACACCATATATTTT	CASSSGFSGNTIYF
12	.	TRBJ2-2	.	TRBV7-9	TGTGCCAGCAGCAGAGGATCCGGGGAGCTGTTTTTT	CASSRGSGELFF
13	TRBD2	TRBJ2-7	.	TRBV11-2	TGTGCCAGCAGCCCCCGACTAGCGACTGAGCAGTACTTC	CASSPRLATEQYF
16	.	TRBJ1-5	.	TRBV5-6	TGTGCCAGCAGCTTGGGCAGGGACTATAGCAATCAGCCCCAGCATTTT	CASSLGRDYSNQPQHF
15	TRBD1	TRBJ1-1	.	TRBV13	TGTGCCAGCAGCTTCACCGGGACAGCCAACACTGAAGCTTTCTTT	CASSFTGTANTEAFF
14	.	TRBJ2-5	.	TRBV25-1	TGTGCCAGCAGCCAACAGGGAAGAGGGGAGACCCAGTACTTC	CASSQQGRGETQYF
16	.	TRBJ2-7	.	TRBV2	TGTGCCAGCAGTGAACAATACGGGGCGGGATCCTACGAGCAGTACTTC	CASSEQYGAGSYEQYF
17	TRBD2	TRBJ2-1	.	TRBV9	TGTGCCAGCAGCGCGCCACTAGCGGGAGGTGGGTTGAATGAGCAGTTCTTC	CASSAPLAGGGLNEQFF
17	TRBD2	TRBJ2-2	.	TRBV19	TGTGCCAGTAGTAAGATGGGACTAGCGGGAGGAATCGGGGAGCTGTTTTTT	CASSKMGLAGGIGELFF
14	TRBD1	TRBJ1-1	.	TRBV19	TGTGCCAGTACCCGGGGATGGGGGGACAGTGAAGCTTTCTTT	CASTRGWGDSEAFF
17	.	TRBJ1-6	.	TRBV7-3	TGTGCCAGCAGCTTAACGTACAGGGAAAAAGCTAATTCACCCCTCCACTTT	CASSLTYREKANSPLHF
13	.	TRBJ1-1	.	TRBV7-3	TGTGCCAGCAGCGCGGGACCGAACACTGAAGCTTTCTTT	CASSAGPNTEAFF
13	TRBD1	TRBJ1-1	.	TRBV28	TGTGCCAGCAGTTCGACAGGGGACACTGAAGCTTTCTTT	CASSSTGDTEAFF
16	TRBD2	TRBJ2-5	.	TRBV5-1	TGCGCCAGCAGCTTGGGGCCTAGCGGGAGCGGGGAGACCCAGTACTTC	CASSLGPSGSGETQYF
13	.	TRBJ1-1	.	TRBV19	TGTGCCAGTAGTATGGGGCGATCTACTGAAGCTTTCTTT	CASSMGRSTEAFF
15	.	TRBJ1-6	.	TRBV27	TGTGCCAGCAGTTTGTCCCGCTCCTATAATTCACCCCTCCACTTT	CASSLSRSYNSPLHF
14	.	TRBJ1-2	.	TRBV13	TGTGCCAGCAGCTTAGAGGACAGCCCTGATGGCTACACCTTC	CASSLEDSPDGYTF
17	.	TRBJ2-7	.	TRBV13	TGTGCCAGCAGTAGTGGGGGTGATGGGGGAGGCTCCTACGAGCAGTACTTC	CASSSGGDGGGSYEQYF
16	TRBD1	TRBJ2-2	.	TRBV5-1	TGCGCCAGCAGCTACTCAGGGGGCGCGAGCACCGGGGAGCTGTTTTTT	CASSYSGGASTGELFF
11	.	TRBJ1-2	.	TRBV9	TGTGCCAGCAGCACGGGGGGGTTCTACACCTTC	CASSTGGFYTF
17	TRBD2	TRBJ2-1	.	TRBV24-1	TGTGCCACCAGTGACTCCGCAACTAGCGGGACCGCTTCTGAGCAGTTCTTC	CATSDSATSGTASEQFF
11	TRBD1	TRBJ2-1	.	TRBV25-1	TGTGCCAGTGGTAGGGGGCCTGAGCAGTTCTTC	CASGRGPEQFF
14	.	TRBJ1-1	.	TRBV6-5	TGTGCCAGTTCCCGGGGGGAGGGGAACACTGAAGCTTTCTTT	CASSRGEGNTEAFF
15	TRBD2	TRBJ2-7	.	TRBV4-1	TGCGCCAGCAGCCCCGGGACTAGAACGCCCTACGAGCAGTACTTC	CASSPGTRTPYEQYF
14	.	TRBJ2-5	.	TRBV2	TGTGCCAGCGTATGGGGGCAGGCCGAAGAGACCCAGTACTTC	CASVWGQAEETQYF
15	.	TRBJ2-7	once	TRBV12-5	TGTGCTAGTGGTTTGTCCGGGAGTGGCTCCTACGAGCAGTACTTC	CASGLSGSGSYEQYF
15	.	TRBJ1-3	.	TRBV3-1/TRBV3-2	TGTGCCAGCAGCCGAATCGAGGTCTCTGGAAACACCATATATTTT	CASSRIEVSGNTIYF
14	TRBD1	TRBJ2-7	.	TRBV27	TGTGCCAGCAGTACGGGGACAGGCAGCTACGAGCAGTACTTC	CASSTGTGSYEQYF
14	.	TRBJ2-1	.	TRBV9	TGTGCCATCTCAACGCAACGGGGCTACAATGAGCAGTTCTTC	CAISTQRGYNEQFF